The 9 T cell receptor beta chains reported below all come from one sample, sequenced in a study of monozygotic twins with inflammatory bowel disease. Each CDR3 protein gets one entry in TCRdb, which reprocessed the 5' RACE reads and gives no DNA. In all, the sample yields 110,000 to 150,000 distinct CDR3 sequences. The sample consisted of blood. These receptors all stem from a human donor with ulcerative colitis or Crohn's disease, or a healthy co-twin of an affected twin (not recorded which).

The gene calls are TRBV6-5 and TRBJ1-2; there is no DNA to check the TCRdb D call of TRBD1. The CDR3 length is 16 residues. Germline CDR1 reads MNHEY; CDR2 reads SVGAGI. The CDR3 here is CASSYSAVTAFYGYTF.

The rearrangement uses TRBV3-1 and TRBJ2-2; TCRdb picks TRBD2, but there is no DNA to check that call. CDR3 size: 16 residues. Germline values: CDR1 LGHDT, CDR2 YNNKEL (reference sequence). CDR3 amino acids: CASSQGLAGVTGELFF.

The V call is TRBV9, the J call TRBJ2-3; TCRdb returns TRBD2, unconfirmable since there is no DNA. The CDR3 has 16 amino acids. The germline V gene has CDR1 SGDLS and CDR2 YYNGEE. The CDR3 here is CASSRLARGGSDTQYF. Combining the CDR3 with reference TRBV9 and TRBJ2-3 gives the whole variable domain DSGVTQTPKHLITATGQRVTLRCSPRSGDLSVYWYQQSLDQGLQFLIQYYNGEERAKGNILERFSAQQFPDLHSELNLSSLELGDSALYFCASSRLARGGSDTQYFGPGTRLTVL.

V and J are TRBV6-2 or TRBV6-3 and TRBJ2-7; the TCRdb call, TRBD2, lacks DNA for checking. The CDR3 extends over 13 amino acids. Germline V lookup: CDR1 MNHEY, CDR2 SVGEGT. The CDR3 sequence is CASRPSSSYEQYF.

V gene TRBV9 combines with J gene TRBJ2-1; TCRdb's D call, TRBD2, is unchecked because there is no DNA. Germline V gene lookup returns CDR1 SGDLS and CDR2 YYNGEE. The CDR3 has 16 amino acids. The CDR3 loop is CASSAGPLGTYNEQFF.

The chain joins TRBV7-2 to TRBJ2-2; the TRBD2 assignment by TCRdb is unverifiable without DNA. The CDR3 runs 15 residues. Germline V gives CDR1 SGHTA, CDR2 FQGNSA. CDR3 sequence: CASSLGATNTGELFF. Supplemented by reference TRBV7-2 and TRBJ2-2, the full variable domain reads GAGVSQSPSNKVTEKGKDVELRCDPISGHTALYWYRQSLGQGLEFLIYFQGNSAPDKSGLPSDRFSAERTGGSVSTLTIQRTQQEDSAVYLCASSLGATNTGELFFGEGSRLTVL.

The V gene is TRBV27, the J gene TRBJ2-1. Germline values: CDR1 MNHEY, CDR2 SMNVEV (reference sequence). The CDR3 covers 15 residues. This chain's CDR3 is CASSLSHPSYNEQFF.

The chain is built from TRBV27 and TRBJ2-3; the D gene TCRdb calls, TRBD2, cannot be checked with no DNA. Per the germline V gene, CDR1 is MNHEY and CDR2 is SMNVEV (reference sequence). This CDR3 is built from 14 residues. CDR3 in amino acids: CASHSWREPDTQYF.

This chain's CDR3 is CASSLGTGTDEQYF. V gene TRBV12-3 or TRBV12-4 combines with J gene TRBJ2-7; the TCRdb call, TRBD1, lacks DNA for checking. The CDR3 is made up of 14 amino acids.